A single sample is the source of the 18 T cell receptor beta chains below, sequenced in a study of tissue T cells after allogeneic stem cell transplantation. Sample time point: mouse harvest day 7 after allogeneic transplant. Each mouse received 10^7 T-cell-depleted marrow cells plus 10^6 splenic CD5+ T cells by tail vein. Method: immunoSEQ multiplex PCR; TCRdb's copy keeps in-frame clones and lacks some. The table lists 3,000 to 4,000 clones, 50% of them singletons. Sequencing input: gut tissue. The source of these receptors is a female BALB/c mouse given C57BL/6 T cells with graft-versus-host disease after an allogeneic hematopoietic cell transplant.

For this clone: Mouse gene names and germline throughout. Partial CDR3 DNA: TGTGCCAGCAGTCTGGCAATTGCAAACACAGAAGTCTTC. Translated, it gives CASSLAIANTEVF. The entire CDR3 is CASSLAIANTEVFF. The rearrangement joins TRBV26 to TRBJ1-1; D unclear. The missing CDR3 end, 1 residue past where the read stops, is filled in from the germline J gene. V was shortened by 2 bases and J by 0 bases, with 7 bases between the two germline ends. The CDR3 totals 14 residues. CDR1 and CDR2 from the germline V gene are KGHPV and FQNQEV (reference sequence).

This clone showed up just once. Genes and germline are mouse. The read falls 1 residue short of the CDR3 end, and the missing part is taken from the germline J gene. V usage is TRBV26 and J usage is TRBJ2-5; TRBD2 matches 8 bases. The CDR3 loop spans 14 amino acids. The V gene end was trimmed by 6 bases and the J gene end by 2 bases; junction bases not matched to a gene: 4. Germline CDR1 and CDR2: KGHPV and FQNQEV (reference sequence). The CDR3 DNA, read in part, is TGTGCCAGCAGCCACTGGGGGATCCAAGACACCCAGTAC. Translation: CASSHWGIQDTQY. The entire CDR3 reads CASSHWGIQDTQYF.

Worth noting for this clone: Any gene name here is a mouse gene name. The read stops 1 residue short of the end of the CDR3; the missing end is completed from the germline J gene. The chain has TRBV17 and TRBJ1-2; D is ambiguous. Trimming left V 3 bases short and J 2 bases short, with 4 bases between. The CDR3 is made up of 12 amino acids. Germline values: CDR1 MNHDT, CDR2 YYDKIL. The covered CDR3 bases are TGTGCTAGCAGTAGTGGGAACTCCGACTACACC. Amino acid sequence: CASSSGNSDYT. The CDR3 in its entirety is CASSSGNSDYTF.

Remarks on this clone: A read error may be the cause here, since a much bigger clone is one base away. All gene names here are mouse names. Read sequence stops 1 residue before the CDR3 end, and the germline J gene provides the missing end. This chain uses TRBV12-2 with TRBJ2-1; a weak D match, TRBD2 (6 bases). The germline V gene has CDR1 SGHLS and CDR2 HYDKME. V gave up 6 bases and J gave up 0 bases, with 14 bases separating them. This CDR3 region has 15 residues. The sequenced CDR3 bases are TGTGCCAGCCCCCTTTACTGGGTTAACTATGCTGAGCAGTTC. Translation gives CASPLYWVNYAEQF. The full CDR3 reads CASPLYWVNYAEQFF.

This clone is categorized as large. Gene and germline names: mouse. With the read ending 1 residue before the CDR3 end, the germline J gene is used to fill in that end. The chain couples TRBV13-1 to TRBJ2-7; no definite D call. The V gene's germline CDR1 is NSHNY and CDR2 SYGAGN. Trimming took 2 bases from V and 6 from J, leaving 3 bases between them. The CDR3 length is 10 residues. CDR3 amino acids: CASSEAEQYF. Partial CDR3 DNA: TGTGCCAGCAGTGAAGCTGAACAGTAC.

Comment on this clone: The gene names here belong to mouse. The CDR3 end is not reached by the read, which stops 1 residue before it; the germline J gene fills it in. The rearrangement links TRBV19 to TRBJ2-5; TRBD2 agrees at 7 bases. J gave up 3 bases and V 1 base, and 2 bases lay outside the gene matches. Germline-derived CDR1 and CDR2 are FNHDT and SITEND (reference sequence). This CDR3 comprises 14 residues. The CDR3 loop is CASSILGLQDTQYF. CDR3 DNA (partial): TGTGCCAGCAGTATATTGGGACTGCAAGACACCCAGTAC.

This clone was seen only a few times. All gene names here are mouse names. The sequenced fragment ends 1 residue before the CDR3 boundary, so the rest is inferred from the germline J gene. V usage is TRBV23 and J usage is TRBJ1-2; the table's D gene call, TRBD1, was not cross checked with the DNA. This CDR3 spans 13 amino acids. Germline V gene data show CDR1 as KGHTA and CDR2 as FQNQQP. CDR3 region: CSSSRTGNSDYTF. CDR3 bases read: TGCTCCAGCAGCCGGACAGGGAACTCCGACTACACC.

This clone counts as large. Germline and genes here are mouse. Read sequence stops 1 residue before the CDR3 end, and the germline J gene provides the missing end. V is TRBV29 and J is TRBJ1-3, with TRBD1 as a possible D gene (6 bases). V was trimmed by 6 bases and J by 3 bases, leaving 6 bases between them. The CDR3 covers 12 residues. Germline lookup yields CDR1 MSHET and CDR2 SYDVDS. CDR3 protein: CASRDSGNTLYF. Incomplete CDR3 DNA: TGTGCTAGCAGGGACAGTGGAAATACGCTCTAT.

On this clone: Genes and germline come from the mouse. The CDR3 end falls 1 residue outside the read, so it is completed with the germline J gene. The gene calls are TRBV23 and TRBJ2-4. CDR3 length: 14 amino acids. The germline CDR1 and CDR2 sequences are KGHTA and FQNQQP. The CDR3 loop reads CSSSPESSQNTLYF. Partial CDR3 DNA: TGCTCCAGCAGCCCCGAGTCTAGTCAAAACACCTTGTAC.

Comment on this clone: Genes and germline come from the mouse. The read stops 1 residue short of the end of the CDR3; the missing end is completed from the germline J gene. The chain uses TRBV12-1 and TRBJ2-3; D gene ambiguous. There are 12 residues in the CDR3. V lost 6 bases and J lost 0, with 6 bases in between. The germline V gene encodes CDR1 SGHSN and CDR2 HYEKVE. The CDR3 is CASRRSAETLYF. CDR3 DNA (partial): TGTGCCAGCAGACGGAGTGCAGAAACGCTGTAT.

Notes on this clone: Gene names are mouse gene names. Read sequence stops 1 residue before the CDR3 end, and the germline J gene provides the missing end. The genes are TRBV26 and TRBJ2-2; D possibly corresponds to TRBD1 (6 bases). The germline V gene encodes CDR1 KGHPV and CDR2 FQNQEV (reference sequence). The CDR3 covers 14 residues. The germline V and J ends were trimmed by 2 bases and 2 bases, with 6 bases remaining between them. CDR3 protein: CASSLTGNTGQLYF. CDR3 bases read: TGTGCCAGCAGTCTGACAGGGAACACCGGGCAGCTCTAC.

Points on this clone: Each gene name is a mouse one. The read ends 1 residue early relative to the CDR3; the germline J gene fills the gap. J is TRBJ2-2 and V is TRBV26, with TRBD1 matching over 10 bases. V trimming: 6 bases; J trimming: 3 bases; junction bases outside the gene matches: 4. Germline V CDR1 and CDR2: KGHPV, FQNQEV (reference sequence). CDR3 length: 15 amino acids. Partial CDR3 DNA: TGTGCCAGCAGGCGGACAGGGGGAGACACCGGGCAGCTCTAC. The encoded protein is CASRRTGGDTGQLY. The CDR3 reads in full as CASRRTGGDTGQLYF. Full variable domain (rest looked up from reference TRBV26 and TRBJ2-2): NSKVIQTPRYLVKGQGQKAKMRCIPEKGHPVVFWYQQNKNNEFKFLINFQNQEVLQQIDMTEKRFSAECPSNSPCSLEIQSSEAGDSALYLCASRRTGGDTGQLYFGEGSKLTVL.

There are a few counts of this clone. Gene names follow the mouse nomenclature. The missing CDR3 end, 1 residue past where the read stops, is filled in from the germline J gene. The V call is TRBV5, the J call TRBJ1-5, with 8 bases fitting TRBD1. Germline CDR1 reads LGHNA; CDR2 reads YNLKQL (reference sequence). The CDR3 runs 14 residues. V lost 4 bases and J lost 5; bases outside the gene matches: 4. The CDR3 loop is CASSPGQGDQAPLF. Partial CDR3 DNA: TGTGCCAGCAGCCCAGGACAGGGAGACCAGGCTCCGCTT.

Details on this clone: Mouse names are used for the genes. From the germline J gene comes the end of the CDR3, since the read stops 1 residue before it. The chain combines TRBV26 with TRBJ2-5, with D perhaps TRBD1 (6 bases). The CDR3 spans 14 residues. Trimming took 6 bases from V and 0 from J, leaving 10 bases between them. Germline V CDR1 and CDR2: KGHPV, FQNQEV (reference sequence). CDR3 bases read: TGTGCCAGCAGAACAGGGTTTAACCAAGACACCCAGTAC. Residues: CASRTGFNQDTQY. The entire CDR3 is CASRTGFNQDTQYF.

With regard to this clone: Genes and germline are mouse. The CDR3 end is not reached by the read, which stops 1 residue before it; the germline J gene fills it in. The gene calls are TRBV5 and TRBJ2-7; the match to TRBD2 covers 10 bases. This CDR3 has 15 residues. Germline lookup yields CDR1 LGHNA and CDR2 YNLKQL (reference sequence). After removal of 2 bases from V and 1 base from J, the junction contained 2 bases not matched to a gene. This CDR3 is CASSQWTGGSYEQYF. The CDR3 bases that were read are TGTGCCAGCAGCCAATGGACTGGGGGATCCTATGAACAGTAC.

Of note for this clone: Gene and germline names: mouse. Coverage ceases 1 residue before the CDR3 finishes, and the germline J gene fills in the end. This chain links TRBV26 with TRBJ1-3; 9 nucleotides match TRBD1. The CDR3 spans 14 residues. V lost 4 bases, J lost 2 bases, and 0 bases stayed unmatched. The germline gives CDR1 KGHPV, CDR2 FQNQEV (reference sequence). CDR3 DNA (partial): TGTGCCAGCAGTCGGACAGGGGCTGGAAATACGCTCTAT. Its protein product is CASSRTGAGNTLY. The full CDR3 is CASSRTGAGNTLYF.

About this clone itself: Gene names denote mouse genes. Sequencing ends 1 residue short of the CDR3 end; the germline J gene provides the rest. This chain connects TRBV1 to TRBJ2-5; D perhaps matches TRBD1 (6 bases). CDR1 is NSQYPW, CDR2 LRSPGD, per germline (reference sequence). The CDR3 covers 14 residues. Trimming stripped 3 bases from V and 6 bases from J, with 13 bases between. The CDR3 DNA, read in part, is TGCACCTGCAGTGCCCGGGACAAGGGGGACACCCAGTAC. Its protein is CTCSARDKGDTQY. The whole CDR3 sequence reads CTCSARDKGDTQYF.

A note on this clone: Gene and germline names: mouse. The CDR3 goes on 1 residue after the read ends, and that part is filled in from the germline J gene. The rearrangement links TRBV3 to TRBJ1-3; D remains unclear. V was pared by 5 bases and J by 0 bases, with 8 bases between. The V gene's germline CDR1 is SNHLY and CDR2 FYNGKV (reference sequence). The CDR3 is 14 amino acids. Incomplete CDR3 DNA: TGTGCCAGCAGCCTTGACATTTCTGGAAATACGCTCTAT. The encoded protein is CASSLDISGNTLY. In full, the CDR3 is CASSLDISGNTLYF.